Following are 14 T cell receptor beta chains from one sample sequenced in a study of cytomegalovirus exposure and HLA in healthy donors. It was with 60 Vbeta and 13 Jbeta primers that the PCR ran. Clones were sequenced by immunoSEQ multiplex PCR, and TCRdb holds only the in-frame ones, with some missing. The sample yields about 110,000 clones, around 84% seen once. Sequencing was performed on PBMCs. These receptors came from a man aged 25-45 years in good health and CMV-seronegative.

DNA of the CDR3: TGTGCCAGCAGCCAACTTGGAGGACAGGTAGATCAGCCCCAGCATTTT. Its translation is CASSQLGGQVDQPQHF. V usage is TRBV9 and J usage is TRBJ1-5, with 7 bases that match TRBD1. This CDR3 contains 16 residues. CDR1 and CDR2 from the germline V gene are SGDLS and YYNGEE. V trimming: 4 bases; J trimming: 5 bases; junction bases outside the gene matches: 12.

This sequence joins TRBV14 and TRBJ1-5, with TRBD1 matching 8 bases. V shed 0 bases and J 6 bases; nucleotides not matched to a gene: 10. Germline CDR1 is SGHDN and CDR2 is FVKESK. The CDR3 is 17 amino acids. Here the CDR3 reads CASSQEFNPGGFQPQHF. DNA of the CDR3: TGTGCCAGCAGCCAAGAGTTTAATCCAGGGGGCTTTCAGCCCCAGCATTTT.

The chain links TRBV4-1 to TRBJ2-1; 8 nucleotides align to TRBD1. Trimming removed 0 bases from V and 4 bases from J; junction bases left unmatched: 2. CDR1 MGHRA and CDR2 YSYEKL come from the germline V gene. The CDR3 contains 15 residues. This CDR3 is CASSQDGTGYNEQFF. Written as DNA, the CDR3 is TGCGCCAGCAGCCAAGACGGGACAGGTTACAATGAGCAGTTCTTC.

The V and J genes are TRBV4-1 and TRBJ1-1, with unresolved D. CDR1 is MGHRA, CDR2 YSYEKL, per germline. The V and J ends lost 0 bases and 0 bases respectively, with 17 bases between them. This CDR3 region has 18 residues. This chain's CDR3 is CASSQDWGRRLMNTEAFF. CDR3 nucleotides: TGCGCCAGCAGCCAAGATTGGGGTAGGAGGTTAATGAACACTGAAGCTTTCTTT.

V gene TRBV29-1 combines with J gene TRBJ1-2; D gene uncertain. Trimming cost V 5 bases and J 8 bases, with 12 bases left between them. The CDR3 runs to 11 residues. Per the germline V gene, CDR1 is SQVTM and CDR2 is ANQGSEA. CDR3 protein: CSVSSGVGYTF. In nucleotides, the CDR3 is TGCAGCGTTTCAAGCGGGGTAGGCTACACCTTC.

This clone was seen more than once but under ten times. The V gene is TRBV6-5, the J gene TRBJ2-5; D not certain. Germline V lookup: CDR1 MNHEY, CDR2 SVGAGI. This CDR3 has 11 amino acids. The V end lost 5 bases, the J end lost 5 bases, and 6 bases lay between the germline ends. CDR3 nucleotides: TGTGCCAGCAGTGCCGGGGAGACCCAGTACTTC. Translation: CASSAGETQYF.

This chain connects TRBV18 to TRBJ1-2, with TRBD1 identical over 9 bases. The CDR3 sequence is 14 residues long. From germline, CDR1 is KGHSH and CDR2 LQKENI. V gave up 2 bases and J gave up 7 bases; unmatched junction bases: 5. The CDR3 bases are TGTGCCAGCTCACCAAGCAACAGGGGGCTTGGCTACACCTTC. It specifies CASSPSNRGLGYTF.

In regard to this clone: The germline gene is not matched at one end of the junction; a read error may be the cause. V and J are TRBV2 and TRBJ1-5, with TRBD1 as a possible D gene (6 bases). The germline V gene encodes CDR1 SNHLY and CDR2 FYNNEI. This CDR3 region has 15 residues. The DNA for the CDR3 is TGTGCCAGCAGGGAAGACAGGAGTAGCAATCAGCCCCAGCATTTT. The encoded protein is CASREDRSSNQPQHF.

The chain has TRBV2 and TRBJ1-4; D uncertain. Germline V gene lookup returns CDR1 SNHLY and CDR2 FYNNEI. Trimming pared 4 bases from V and 4 bases from J, leaving 7 bases between. The CDR3 is 13 residues long. The CDR3 here is CASSAGNNEKLFF. The CDR3 DNA sequence: TGTGCCAGCAGTGCCGGGAATAATGAAAAACTGTTTTTT.

The V and J genes are TRBV18 and TRBJ2-3; 10 positions agree with TRBD2. Trimming removed 2 bases from V and 1 base from J; junction bases left unmatched: 0. The CDR3 loop spans 15 amino acids. Looked up from germline, CDR1 is KGHSH and CDR2 is LQKENI. The DNA of the CDR3 is TGTGCCAGCTCACCAACTAGCGGGGGCACAGATACGCAGTATTTT. This encodes CASSPTSGGTDTQYF. Together with reference TRBV18 and TRBJ2-3, the CDR3 gives the full variable domain: NAGVMQNPRHLVRRRGQEARLRCSPMKGHSHVYWYRQLPEEGLKFMVYLQKENIIDESGMPKERFSAEFPKEGPSILRIQQVVRGDSAAYFCASSPTSGGTDTQYFGPGTRLTVL.

This chain uses TRBV5-1 with TRBJ1-1, with 8 nucleotides matching TRBD1. After removal of 5 bases from V and 6 bases from J, the junction contained 6 bases not matched to a gene. CDR3 length: 13 residues. CDR1 is SGHRS and CDR2 is YFSETQ in the germline V gene. The CDR3 region is CASSGQGLAEAFF. As DNA, the CDR3 is TGCGCCAGCAGTGGACAGGGATTGGCTGAAGCTTTCTTT. The full variable domain, its missing parts supplied by reference TRBV5-1 and TRBJ1-1, is KAGVTQTPRYLIKTRGQQVTLSCSPISGHRSVSWYQQTPGQGLQFLFEYFSETQRNKGNFPGRFSGRQFSNSRSEMNVSTLELGDSALYLCASSGQGLAEAFFGQGTRLTVV.

The chain carries TRBV29-1 and TRBJ1-1; 7 bases align to TRBD1. Trimming removed 4 bases from V and 1 base from J; junction bases left unmatched: 3. The CDR3 consists of 13 residues. Germline CDR1 is SQVTM and CDR2 is ANQGSEA. As DNA, the CDR3 is TGCAGCGTTGGACAGGGCCCGAACACTGAAGCTTTCTTT. It encodes CSVGQGPNTEAFF.

The chain couples TRBV9 to TRBJ2-3; 8 bases match TRBD2. CDR1 is SGDLS, CDR2 YYNGEE, per germline. This CDR3 spans 16 amino acids. V shed 0 bases and J 2 bases; nucleotides not matched to a gene: 5. CDR3 loop: CASSVGNSGVTDTQYF. As DNA, the CDR3 is TGTGCCAGCAGCGTAGGTAATAGCGGGGTCACAGATACGCAGTATTTT.

The J gene is TRBJ2-3, the V gene TRBV29-1; D uncertain. V was cut by 4 bases and J by 2 bases, with 10 bases left in between. The CDR3 spans 13 residues. Germline V gene sequence: CDR1 SQVTM, CDR2 ANQGSEA. The CDR3 loop is CSVVSQYTDTQYF. The DNA for the CDR3 is TGCAGCGTTGTGTCACAGTACACAGATACGCAGTATTTT.